The present entry profiles one TCR beta chain with its context. Its antigen is undetermined. The data belong to a study of cytomegalovirus exposure and HLA in healthy donors. Study conclusions and caveats: Later analysis identified a missense DCLRE1C variant that was linked to TCR beta V- and J-gene trimming.

Nominal health characterized the donors when sampled, though unrecorded immune exposures were likely. The PCR used 60 Vbeta and 13 Jbeta primers. The authors' processing: An analysis that came later counted 80 million or so unique TCR beta chains, about 10 million shared. The table came from immunoSEQ multiplex PCR; TCRdb's copy has only in-frame clones and leaves some out. V and J calls and clone size are those listed in that table; D and trimming were worked out from the DNA. The top ten clones hold 1.5% to 2% of a sample with more than 110,000 clones, roughly three quarters of them seen once. The sequencing input was PBMCs. The sequence was collected from a woman aged 30 to 39 in good health and CMV-seronegative.

The CDR3 bases are TGCGCCAGCAGCTTAACCCGACAAGCGGGAGAGCTGCGAGGTGGCGACAATGAGCAGTTCTTC. Its protein product is CASSLTRQAGELRGGDNEQFF. The chain joins TRBV5-1 to TRBJ2-1, with 8 bases identical to TRBD2. CDR1 is SGHRS, CDR2 YFSETQ, per germline. The J segment lost 5 bases and the V segment lost 2 bases, leaving 24 bases of the junction unmatched. The CDR3 spans 21 residues.